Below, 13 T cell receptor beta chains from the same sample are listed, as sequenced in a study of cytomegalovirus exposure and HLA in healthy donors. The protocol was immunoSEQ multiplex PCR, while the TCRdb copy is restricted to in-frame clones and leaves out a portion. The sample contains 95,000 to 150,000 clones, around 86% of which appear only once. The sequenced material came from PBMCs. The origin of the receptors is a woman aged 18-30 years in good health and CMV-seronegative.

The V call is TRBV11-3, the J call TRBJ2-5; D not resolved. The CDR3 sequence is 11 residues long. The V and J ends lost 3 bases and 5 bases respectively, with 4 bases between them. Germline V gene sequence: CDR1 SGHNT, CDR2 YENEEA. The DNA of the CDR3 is TGTGCCAGCAGCTTCGGGGAGACCCAGTACTTC. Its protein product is CASSFGETQYF.

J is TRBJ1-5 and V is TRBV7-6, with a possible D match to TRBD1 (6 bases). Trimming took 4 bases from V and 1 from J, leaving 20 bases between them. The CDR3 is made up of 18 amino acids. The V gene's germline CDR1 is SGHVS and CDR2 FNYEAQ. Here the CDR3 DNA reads TGTGCCAGCAGCTCTCAGGGGATAGGTTTTGGGAGCAATCAGCCCCAGCATTTT. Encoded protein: CASSSQGIGFGSNQPQHF.

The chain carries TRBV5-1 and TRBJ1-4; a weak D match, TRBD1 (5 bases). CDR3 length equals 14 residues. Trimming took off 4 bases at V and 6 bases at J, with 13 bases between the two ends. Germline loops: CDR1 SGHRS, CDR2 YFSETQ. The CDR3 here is CASSLQGGHEKLFF. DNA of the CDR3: TGCGCCAGCAGCCTTCAGGGAGGGCATGAAAAACTGTTTTTT.

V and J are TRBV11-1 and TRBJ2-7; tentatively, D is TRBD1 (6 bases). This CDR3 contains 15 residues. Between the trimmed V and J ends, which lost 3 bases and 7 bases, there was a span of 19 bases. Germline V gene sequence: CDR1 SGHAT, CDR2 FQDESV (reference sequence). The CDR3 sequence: CASSFLEQGTGEQYF. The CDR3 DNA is TGTGCCAGCAGCTTTCTTGAGCAGGGGACGGGTGAGCAGTACTTC.

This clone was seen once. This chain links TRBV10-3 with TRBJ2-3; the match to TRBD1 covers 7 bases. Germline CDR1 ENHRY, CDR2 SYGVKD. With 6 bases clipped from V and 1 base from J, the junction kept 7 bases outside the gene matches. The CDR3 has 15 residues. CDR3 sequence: CAIRAGTVGTDTQYF. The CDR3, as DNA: TGTGCCATCAGGGCTGGGACAGTGGGCACAGATACGCAGTATTTT.

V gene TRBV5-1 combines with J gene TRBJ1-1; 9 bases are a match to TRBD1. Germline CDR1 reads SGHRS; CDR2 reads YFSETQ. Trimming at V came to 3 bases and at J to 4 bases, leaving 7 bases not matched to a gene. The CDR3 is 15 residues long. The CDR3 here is CASSWRTGEITEAFF. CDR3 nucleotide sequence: TGCGCCAGCAGCTGGAGGACAGGGGAGATCACTGAAGCTTTCTTT.

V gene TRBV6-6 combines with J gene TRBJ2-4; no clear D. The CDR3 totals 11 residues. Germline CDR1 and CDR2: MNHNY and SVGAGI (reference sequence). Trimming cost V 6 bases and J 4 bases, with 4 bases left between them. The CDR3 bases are TGTGCCAGCAGCCCTAAAAACATTCAGTACTTC. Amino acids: CASSPKNIQYF.

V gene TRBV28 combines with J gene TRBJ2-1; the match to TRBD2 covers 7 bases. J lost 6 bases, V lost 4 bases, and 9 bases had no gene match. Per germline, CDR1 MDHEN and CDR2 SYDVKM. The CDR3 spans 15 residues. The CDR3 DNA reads TGTGCCAGCAGTTCCCCGTCGCGGGAGTTCAATGAGCAGTTCTTC. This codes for CASSSPSREFNEQFF.

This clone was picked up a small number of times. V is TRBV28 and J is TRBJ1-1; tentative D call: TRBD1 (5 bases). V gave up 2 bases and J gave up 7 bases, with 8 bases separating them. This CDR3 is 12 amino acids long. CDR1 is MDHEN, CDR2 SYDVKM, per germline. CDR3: CASSLGQGEAFF. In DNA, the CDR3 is TGTGCCAGCAGTTTAGGGCAGGGTGAAGCTTTCTTT. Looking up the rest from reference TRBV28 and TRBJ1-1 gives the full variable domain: DVKVTQSSRYLVKRTGEKVFLECVQDMDHENMFWYRQDPGLGLRLIYFSYDVKMKEKGDIPEGYSVSREKKERFSLILESASTNQTSMYLCASSLGQGEAFFGQGTRLTVV.

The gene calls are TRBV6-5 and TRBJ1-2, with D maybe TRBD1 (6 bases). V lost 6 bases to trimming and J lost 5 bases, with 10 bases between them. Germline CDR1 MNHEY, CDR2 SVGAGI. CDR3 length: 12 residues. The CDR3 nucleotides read TGTGCCAGCAGCCAAGGACAGTATGGCTACACCTTC. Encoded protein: CASSQGQYGYTF.

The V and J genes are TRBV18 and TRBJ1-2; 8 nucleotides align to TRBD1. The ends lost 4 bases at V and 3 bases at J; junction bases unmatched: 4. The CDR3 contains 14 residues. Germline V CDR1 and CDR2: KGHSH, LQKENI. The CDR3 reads CASSLSGGDYGYTF. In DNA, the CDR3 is TGTGCCAGCTCACTCTCAGGGGGCGACTATGGCTACACCTTC.

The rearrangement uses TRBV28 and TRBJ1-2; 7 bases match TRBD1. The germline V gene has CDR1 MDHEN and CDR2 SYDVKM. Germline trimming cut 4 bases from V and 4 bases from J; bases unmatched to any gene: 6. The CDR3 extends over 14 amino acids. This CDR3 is CASSSLGTVYGYTF. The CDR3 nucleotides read TGTGCCAGCAGTTCCCTCGGGACAGTCTATGGCTACACCTTC.

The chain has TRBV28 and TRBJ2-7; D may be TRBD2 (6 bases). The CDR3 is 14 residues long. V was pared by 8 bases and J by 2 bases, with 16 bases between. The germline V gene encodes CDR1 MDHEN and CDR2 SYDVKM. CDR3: CASLKLARAYEQYF. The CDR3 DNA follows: TGTGCCAGCTTAAAACTAGCCAGGGCCTACGAGCAGTACTTC.